A selection of T cell receptor beta chains follows, all from one sample in a study of T cell repertoires in cytomegalovirus infection. A single record per CDR3 protein comes from TCRdb applying MiXCR to the reads. Found here are more than 150,000 distinct CDR3 sequences, around 20% of them singletons; the top ten hold around 3.2%. The specimen was PBMCs. These receptors were taken from a human donor in good health (CMV status not recorded). Some clones in this sample may be carry-over from other donors' samples. CDR3s include the opening cysteine and the closing phenylalanine or tryptophan. A D gene is named only where the DNA matches it firmly. Clone size is stated in some rows and not others, as once, few, many or a class when expanded.

V,size,J,D,DNA,CDR3
TRBV14,few,TRBJ2-7,TRBD1,TGTGCCAGCAGCCAAGAGGGACAGGGGATTGTCTACGAGCAGTACTTC,CASSQEGQGIVYEQYF
TRBV23-1,NA,TRBJ2-3,TRBD2,TGCGCCAGCAGTCAATCGGCCTCCCCCCAGCGGGGGGGCCGTATAGATACGCAGTATTTT,CASSQSASPQRGGRIDTQYF
TRBV7-2,NA,TRBJ2-5,TRBD2,TGTGCCAGCAGCTTAACAGCGGGAGTTGAGACCCAGTACTTC,CASSLTAGVETQYF
TRBV29-1,few,TRBJ2-3,TRBD2,TGCAGTGCCAATGGGAGGGCCGATACGCAGTATTTT,CSANGRADTQYF
TRBV27,NA,TRBJ1-6,TRBD1,TGTGCCAGCAGTTTAGCAGGGGGACTAGGATCACCCCTCCACTTT,CASSLAGGLGSPLHF
TRBV9,NA,TRBJ2-1,NA,TGTGCCAGCAGCCTTAGGGGCCTACCCAGGGATGAGCAGTTCTTC,CASSLRGLPRDEQFF
TRBV25-1,NA,TRBJ2-7,NA,TGTGCCAGCAGCCACACGACGGGGGCACTTCCCTACGAGCAGTACTTC,CASSHTTGALPYEQYF
TRBV6-6,few,TRBJ2-5,NA,TGTGCCAGCAGTTACGAAGGAGAAGAGACCCAGTACTTC,CASSYEGEETQYF
TRBV15,NA,TRBJ2-7,TRBD1,TGTGCCACCAGCAGAGTTCCGGGACAGGCCGCCGAGCAGTACTTC,CATSRVPGQAAEQYF
TRBV7-9,few,TRBJ2-2,TRBD1,TGTGCCAGCAGCCGAGTCCCAGGGGGACGGACCGGGGAGCTGTTTTTT,CASSRVPGGRTGELFF
TRBV28,NA,TRBJ1-5,NA,TGTGCCAGCAGCCACAGAAGTAGCAATCAGCCCCAGCATTTT,CASSHRSSNQPQHF
TRBV4-1,NA,TRBJ1-4,NA,TGCGCCAGCAGCCCCCGATTCGGGGGAAATGAAAAACTGTTTTTT,CASSPRFGGNEKLFF
TRBV12-3/TRBV12-4,NA,TRBJ1-2,NA,TGTGCCAGCAACATGGACGGATCCGGGACCTTC,CASNMDGSGTF
TRBV6-2/TRBV6-3,few,TRBJ1-5,NA,TGTGCCAGCAGTTACGCGCCCGGCCCCCAACCCCAGCATTTT,CASSYAPGPQPQHF
TRBV20-1,NA,TRBJ1-4,NA,TGCAGTGCTAGAGTCGACACCAGTAATGAAAAACTGTTTTTT,CSARVDTSNEKLFF
TRBV7-2,many,TRBJ1-5,TRBD1,TGTGCCAGCAGCTTAGTGGACAGGGGAGGACAGCCCCAGCATTTT,CASSLVDRGGQPQHF
TRBV2,few,TRBJ1-6,NA,TGTGCCAGCATCCTCAAGGCGAATTCACCCCTCCACTTT,CASILKANSPLHF
TRBV7-4,NA,TRBJ1-1,NA,TGTGCCAGCAGCCCCCAGGGATTTCCCACAGCTTTCTTT,CASSPQGFPTAFF
TRBV18,NA,TRBJ2-1,NA,TGTGCCAGCTCACCACGGGCAGGAATCTACAATGAGCAGTTCTTC,CASSPRAGIYNEQFF
TRBV7-2,many,TRBJ1-5,NA,TGTGCCAGCAGCCCGCGGGCGGCCCAGCCCCAGCATTTT,CASSPRAAQPQHF
TRBV7-3,many,TRBJ1-4,NA,TGTGCCAGCAGCCGCCTCAGGACAGCGGCTAATGAAAAACTGTTTTTT,CASSRLRTAANEKLFF
TRBV6-5,NA,TRBJ1-6,NA,TGTGCCAGCAGTTACTCGGGTTCCAGTTCACCCCTCCACTTT,CASSYSGSSSPLHF
TRBV7-9,many,TRBJ2-7,NA,TGTGCCAGCAGCGATAGACAGTTCTACGAGCAGTACTTC,CASSDRQFYEQYF
TRBV20-1,NA,TRBJ1-2,TRBD1,TGCAGTGCTGGACAGGGGGCGCGGGGCTATGGCTACACCTTC,CSAGQGARGYGYTF
TRBV28,NA,TRBJ1-3,NA,TGTGCCAGCACCCCAGGAGGCGAGATGGGAAACACCATATATTTT,CASTPGGEMGNTIYF
TRBV20-1,NA,TRBJ2-7,NA,TGCAGTGCTAGAGATGTTGACGAGCAGTACTTC,CSARDVDEQYF
TRBV7-9,many,TRBJ2-7,NA,TGTGCCAGCAGCGTGGACGGGAGTCCATCCTACGAGCAGTACTTC,CASSVDGSPSYEQYF
TRBV7-9,few,TRBJ2-2,NA,TGTGCCAGCAGCCCCTGGTCCTCACAAGGCGGGGAGCTGTTTTTT,CASSPWSSQGGELFF
TRBV19,few,TRBJ2-3,TRBD2,TGTGCCAGTAGTACCGGACGTTCGAGCGGGAGTCAGACTAGCACAGATACGCAGTATTTT,CASSTGRSSGSQTSTDTQYF
TRBV9,few,TRBJ2-2,TRBD2,TGTGCCAGCAGCGTCGGGACTAGCGCGATCACCGGGGAGCTGTTTTTT,CASSVGTSAITGELFF
TRBV12-3/TRBV12-4,NA,TRBJ1-1,TRBD1,TGTGCCAGCAGTTCGACAGGGAGGTCGAACACTGAAGCTTTCTTT,CASSSTGRSNTEAFF
TRBV7-9,many,TRBJ1-1,NA,TGTGCCAGCAGCTTTAATCCTAACACTGAAGCTTTCTTT,CASSFNPNTEAFF
TRBV7-2,many,TRBJ2-7,NA,TGTGCCAGCGGGGTGGCCGGGGGTTTAGGCGAGCAGTACTTC,CASGVAGGLGEQYF
TRBV27,many,TRBJ2-1,TRBD1,TGTGCCAGTCGCCGGGACAGTGTGTCAGTTGAGCAGTTCTTC,CASRRDSVSVEQFF
TRBV28,NA,TRBJ1-2,TRBD1,TGTGCCAGCAGGATCCAGGGGGCCTATGGCTACACCTTC,CASRIQGAYGYTF
TRBV28,many,TRBJ2-6,NA,TGTGCCAGCAGTTTATTGGGGGCTGGGGCCAACGTCCTGACTTTC,CASSLLGAGANVLTF
TRBV6-2/TRBV6-3,NA,TRBJ1-2,NA,TGTGCCAGCAGATCTAACTATGGCTACACCTTC,CASRSNYGYTF
TRBV7-8,many,TRBJ1-2,NA,TGTGCCAGCAGCTTACAAGGACCGATACTCTATGGCTACACCTTC,CASSLQGPILYGYTF
TRBV7-6,many,TRBJ1-1,TRBD1,TGTGCCAGCAGCTCCTTAATAAGCGGGACAGGGGGCACTGAAGCTTTCTTT,CASSSLISGTGGTEAFF
TRBV20-1,NA,TRBJ2-5,NA,TGCAGTGCTAGCCCGGGGCCAGGGGAGACCCAGTACTTC,CSASPGPGETQYF
TRBV5-4,NA,TRBJ2-7,TRBD1,TGTGCCAGCAGCTTGGGACCGGGACAGGGGAACTACGAGCAGTACTTC,CASSLGPGQGNYEQYF
TRBV6-2/TRBV6-3,NA,TRBJ1-1,TRBD1,TGTGCCAGCAGCCAGACAGGGGGCGGCACTGAAGCTTTCTTT,CASSQTGGGTEAFF
TRBV9,once,TRBJ2-5,NA,TGTGCCAGCAGCGCCTCAATGTTCAGTAAACAAGAGACCCAGTACTTC,CASSASMFSKQETQYF
TRBV7-7,NA,TRBJ2-2,TRBD1,TGTGCTAGCAGCCGATCGGGACAGAGAGCCACCACCGGGGAGCTGTTTTTT,CASSRSGQRATTGELFF
TRBV3-1,NA,TRBJ1-2,NA,TGTGCCAGCAGCCAAAGGCAGGGAGGGTTCTATGGCTACACCTTC,CASSQRQGGFYGYTF